The entry below gives a single T cell receptor beta chain sequence along with its context. PCR primers comprised 60 Vbeta and 13 Jbeta primers. Repertoires were generated with immunoSEQ multiplex PCR, while TCRdb's copy carries only in-frame clones and drops some. The repertoire has about 82,000 clones, about 78% of them found once; the top ten carry 2.5% to 4%. The data stem from a study of cytomegalovirus exposure and HLA in healthy donors. The CDR3 is 13 residues long. The V and J ends lost 3 bases and 7 bases respectively, with 13 bases between them. CDR1 and CDR2 (germline): MGHDK, SYGVNS. This sequence originates from a man over 45 in good health and CMV-seronegative. The sequencing input was PBMCs. The rearrangement joins TRBV25-1 to TRBJ2-7, with a weak D call TRBD1 (6 bases). The CDR3 sequence: CASSDSRGGEQYF. The CDR3 bases are TGTGCCAGCAGTGATAGCAGGGGCGGGGAGCAGTACTTC.